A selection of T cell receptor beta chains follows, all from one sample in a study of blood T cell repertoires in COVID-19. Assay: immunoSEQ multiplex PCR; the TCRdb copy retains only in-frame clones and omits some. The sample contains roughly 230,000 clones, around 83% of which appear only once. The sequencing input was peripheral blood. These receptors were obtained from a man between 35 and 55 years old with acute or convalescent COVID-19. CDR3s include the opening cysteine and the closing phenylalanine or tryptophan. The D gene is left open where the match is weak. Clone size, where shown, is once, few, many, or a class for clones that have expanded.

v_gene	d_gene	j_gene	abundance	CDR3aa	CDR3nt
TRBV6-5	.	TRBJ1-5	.	CASASAGSGNQPQHF	TGTGCCAGCGCGAGCGCGGGGTCGGGCAATCAGCCCCAGCATTTT
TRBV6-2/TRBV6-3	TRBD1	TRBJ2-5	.	CASSTGQGRETQYF	TGTGCCAGCAGTACCGGACAGGGTAGGGAGACCCAGTACTTC
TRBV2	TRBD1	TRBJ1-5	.	CASGRDRGNQPQHF	TGTGCCAGCGGCCGGGACAGGGGCAATCAGCCCCAGCATTTT
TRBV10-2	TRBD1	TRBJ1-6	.	CASMTGLNSPLHF	TGCGCCAGCATGACAGGGCTGAATTCACCCCTCCACTTT
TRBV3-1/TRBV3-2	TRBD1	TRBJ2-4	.	CASSQESRQGKNIQYF	TGTGCCAGCAGCCAAGAGAGCCGACAGGGCAAAAACATTCAGTACTTC
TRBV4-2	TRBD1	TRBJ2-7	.	CASSQEFIGTASYEQYF	TGTGCCAGCAGCCAAGAATTTATCGGGACAGCCAGTTACGAGCAGTACTTC
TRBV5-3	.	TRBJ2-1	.	CARNPDGSFCYNEQFF	TGTGCCAGAAACCCCGACGGGTCGTTCTGCTACAATGAGCAGTTCTTC
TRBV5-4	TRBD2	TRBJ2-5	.	CATNRAGEDQETQYF	TGTGCCACCAACCGTGCGGGAGAGGACCAAGAGACCCAGTACTTC
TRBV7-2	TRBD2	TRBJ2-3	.	CASSLAGGSDTQYF	TGTGCCAGCAGCTTAGCGGGGGGGAGTGATACGCAGTATTTT
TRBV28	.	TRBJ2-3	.	CASSLVGAYTDTQYF	TGTGCCAGCAGTTTAGTAGGGGCTTACACAGATACGCAGTATTTT
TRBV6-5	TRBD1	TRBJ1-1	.	CASRPTGGSRAFF	TGTGCCAGCAGGCCCACAGGGGGCTCGAGAGCTTTCTTT
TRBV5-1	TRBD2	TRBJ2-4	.	CASSLAGGENIQYF	TGCGCCAGCAGCTTGGCTGGGGGGGAAAACATTCAGTACTTC
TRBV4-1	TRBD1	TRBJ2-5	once	CASSLKGTGGQETQYF	TGCGCCAGCAGCCTAAAGGGGACAGGGGGCCAAGAGACCCAGTACTTC
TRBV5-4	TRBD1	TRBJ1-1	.	CASSSKTGKMTEAFF	TGTGCCAGCAGCTCTAAGACAGGGAAGATGACTGAAGCTTTCTTT
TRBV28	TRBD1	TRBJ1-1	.	CAGGVTGVTEAFF	TGTGCCGGGGGAGTGACAGGGGTCACTGAAGCTTTCTTT
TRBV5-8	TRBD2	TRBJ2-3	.	CASSLTSGGRDTQYF	TGTGCCAGCAGCTTGACGAGCGGGGGGAGAGATACGCAGTATTTT
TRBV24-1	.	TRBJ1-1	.	CATSDLQGKGAFF	TGTGCCACCAGTGATTTGCAGGGGAAGGGAGCTTTCTTT
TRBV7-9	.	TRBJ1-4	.	CASSARTDEKLFF	TGTGCCAGCAGCGCCCGGACAGATGAAAAACTGTTTTTT
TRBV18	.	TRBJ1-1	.	CASSPTDTKNTEAFF	TGTGCCAGCTCTCCGACAGACACGAAGAACACTGAAGCTTTCTTT
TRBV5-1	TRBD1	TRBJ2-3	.	CASSSFQDRVPTDTQYF	TGCGCCAGCAGCTCTTTTCAGGACAGGGTGCCCACAGATACGCAGTATTTT
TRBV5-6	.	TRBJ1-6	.	CASNRQGSRNSPLHF	TGTGCCAGCAACCGTCAGGGGTCGAGGAATTCACCCCTCCACTTT
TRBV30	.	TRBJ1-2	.	CAWGVGGARGYTF	TGTGCCTGGGGGGTCGGTGGCGCGAGGGGCTACACCTTC
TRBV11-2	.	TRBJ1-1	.	CASSLVEGREAFF	TGTGCCAGCAGCTTAGTAGAGGGCAGAGAAGCTTTCTTT
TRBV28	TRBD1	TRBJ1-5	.	CASGGPDRGSKPQHF	TGTGCCAGCGGCGGGCCGGACAGGGGCTCGAAGCCCCAGCATTTT
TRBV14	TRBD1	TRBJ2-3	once	CASSSRQGGTDTQYF	TGTGCCAGCAGCTCCCGACAGGGAGGCACAGATACGCAGTATTTT
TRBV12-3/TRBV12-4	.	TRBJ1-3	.	CASSFEFRTSIYF	TGTGCCAGCAGTTTTGAGTTCCGTACCTCCATATATTTT
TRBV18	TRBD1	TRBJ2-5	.	CASSPGTGSPMGETQYF	TGTGCCAGCTCACCAGGGACAGGGTCTCCTATGGGGGAGACCCAGTACTTC
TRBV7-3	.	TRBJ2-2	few	CASSFGGTGELFF	TGTGCCAGCAGCTTCGGGGGAACCGGGGAGCTGTTTTTT
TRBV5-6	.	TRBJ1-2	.	CASSLEDGSGTRYGYTF	TGTGCCAGCAGCTTGGAAGATGGGAGCGGGACACGCTATGGCTACACCTTC
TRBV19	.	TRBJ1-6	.	CASSIGGGAVNSPLHF	TGTGCCAGTAGTATCGGGGGTGGCGCGGTAAATTCACCCCTCCACTTT
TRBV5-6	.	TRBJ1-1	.	CASSLSNTEAFF	TGTGCCAGCAGCTTGAGCAACACTGAAGCTTTCTTT
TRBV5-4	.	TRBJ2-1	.	CAPAPGSVF	TGTGCCCCCGCCCCGGGGTCGGTCTTC
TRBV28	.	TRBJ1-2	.	CASSLSRYGYTF	TGTGCCAGCAGTTTATCACGGTATGGCTACACCTTC
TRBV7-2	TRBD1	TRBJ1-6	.	CASSLETGTGIFSPLHF	TGTGCCAGCAGCTTAGAGACCGGGACAGGAATTTTTTCACCCCTCCACTTT
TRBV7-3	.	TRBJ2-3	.	CASSFGSGDTQYF	TGTGCCAGCAGCTTTGGGAGTGGGGATACGCAGTATTTT
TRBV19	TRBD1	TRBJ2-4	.	CASKGAGPHIQYF	TGTGCCAGTAAGGGGGCCGGCCCCCACATTCAGTACTTC
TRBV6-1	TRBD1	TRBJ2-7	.	CASSEILGQGNEQYF	TGTGCCAGCAGTGAAATACTGGGACAGGGGAACGAGCAGTACTTC
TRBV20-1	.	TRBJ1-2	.	CSASNPGVQYGYTF	TGCAGTGCTAGTAATCCGGGGGTGCAATATGGCTACACCTTC